There are many counts of the clone carrying this T cell receptor beta chain. What it recognizes is unknown. Amplification targeted the TCR beta CDR3 regions, with RNA transcripts as the source material. First-round RT-PCR with HTBI primers preceded a second-round multiplex PCR. TCRdb passed the multiplex PCR reads through MiXCR, listing each CDR3 protein once. This repertoire shows over a million distinct CDR3 sequences, about 40% found once; its top ten account for around 10%. Hyperthyroidism patients had new diagnoses, durations under 2 months, and ages of 18 to 65. In this cohort, patients with other autoimmune diseases, uncontrolled infections, pregnancy or lactation were excluded. This sample was taken from a study of Graves' ophthalmopathy and Graves' hyperthyroidism. At the level of the study: Hyperthyroidism is called stable when no ophthalmopathy develops within 18 months of follow-up.

The CDR3 length is 14 residues. V lost 1 base and J lost 3, with 10 bases in between. Germline assignment: CDR1 DFQATT and CDR2 SNEGSKA (reference sequence). Broader study findings: With a specificity of 72.22% and a sensitivity of 60% to 71%, the model predicted ophthalmopathy progression.

The sequence derives from an adult man with Graves' hyperthyroidism. The rearrangement uses TRBV20-1 and TRBJ1-5; the D is unclear. Specimen: peripheral blood or thyroid tissue (not recorded which). The CDR3 DNA sequence: TGCAGTGCTAGAGCCCACAGCCTCAATCAGCCCCAGCATTTT. It is translated as CSARAHSLNQPQHF.